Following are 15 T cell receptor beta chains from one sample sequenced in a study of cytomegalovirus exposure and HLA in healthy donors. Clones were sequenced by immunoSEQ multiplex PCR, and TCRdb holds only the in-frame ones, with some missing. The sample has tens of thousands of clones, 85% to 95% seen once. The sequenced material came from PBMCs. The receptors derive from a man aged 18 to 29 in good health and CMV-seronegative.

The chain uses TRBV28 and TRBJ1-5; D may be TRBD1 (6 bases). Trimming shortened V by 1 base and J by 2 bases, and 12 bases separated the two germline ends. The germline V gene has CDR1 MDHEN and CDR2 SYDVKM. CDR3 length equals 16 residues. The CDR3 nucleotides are TGTGCCAGCAGTTTATCAGGGGTTAGGGGCAATCAGCCCCAGCATTTT. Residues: CASSLSGVRGNQPQHF.

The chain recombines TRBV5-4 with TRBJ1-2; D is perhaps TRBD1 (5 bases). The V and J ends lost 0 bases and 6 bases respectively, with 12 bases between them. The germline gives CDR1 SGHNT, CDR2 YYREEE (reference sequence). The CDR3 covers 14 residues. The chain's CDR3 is CASSLGAGPDGYTF. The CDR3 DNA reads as TGTGCCAGCAGCTTGGGGGCAGGGCCTGATGGCTACACCTTC.

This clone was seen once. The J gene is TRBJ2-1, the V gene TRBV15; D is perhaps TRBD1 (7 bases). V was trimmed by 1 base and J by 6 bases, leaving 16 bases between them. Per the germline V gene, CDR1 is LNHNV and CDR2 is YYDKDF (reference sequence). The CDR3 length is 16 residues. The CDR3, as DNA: TGTGCCACCAGCAGAGCAACAGGGGTGGGGGGCAATGAGCAGTTCTTC. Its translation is CATSRATGVGGNEQFF. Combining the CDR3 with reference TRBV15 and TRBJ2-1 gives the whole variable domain DAMVIQNPRYQVTQFGKPVTLSCSQTLNHNVMYWYQQKSSQAPKLLFHYYDKDFNNEADTPDNFQSRRPNTSFCFLDIRSPGLGDTAMYLCATSRATGVGGNEQFFGPGTRLTVL.

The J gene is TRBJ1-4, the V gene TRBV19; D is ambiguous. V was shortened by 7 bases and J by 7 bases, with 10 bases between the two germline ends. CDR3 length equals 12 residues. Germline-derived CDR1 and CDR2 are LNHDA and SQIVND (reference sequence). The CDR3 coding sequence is TGTGCCAGTAACAAAAGAGGTGAAAAACTGTTTTTT. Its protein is CASNKRGEKLFF. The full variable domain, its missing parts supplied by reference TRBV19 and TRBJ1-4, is DGGITQSPKYLFRKEGQNVTLSCEQNLNHDAMYWYRQDPGQGLRLIYYSQIVNDFQKGDIAEGYSVSREKKESFPLTVTSAQKNPTAFYLCASNKRGEKLFFGSGTQLSVL.

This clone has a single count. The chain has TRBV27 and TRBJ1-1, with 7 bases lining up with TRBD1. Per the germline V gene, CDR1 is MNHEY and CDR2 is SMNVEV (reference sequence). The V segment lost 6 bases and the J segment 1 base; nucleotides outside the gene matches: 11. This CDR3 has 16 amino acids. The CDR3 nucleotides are TGTGCCAGCAGACTACGCCCTGGGACAGCGAACACTGAAGCTTTCTTT. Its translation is CASRLRPGTANTEAFF.

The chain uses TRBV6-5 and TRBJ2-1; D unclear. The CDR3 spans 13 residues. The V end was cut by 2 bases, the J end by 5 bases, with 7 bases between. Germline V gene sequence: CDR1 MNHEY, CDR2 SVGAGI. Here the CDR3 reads CASSYREHNEQFF. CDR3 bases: TGTGCCAGCAGTTACAGAGAGCACAATGAGCAGTTCTTC.

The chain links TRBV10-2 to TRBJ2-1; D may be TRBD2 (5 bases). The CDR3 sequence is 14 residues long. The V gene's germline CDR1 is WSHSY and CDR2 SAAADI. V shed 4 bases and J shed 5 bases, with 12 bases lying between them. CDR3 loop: CASSGLSGNNEQFF. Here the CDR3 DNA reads TGCGCCAGCAGTGGTTTGTCGGGGAACAATGAGCAGTTCTTC.

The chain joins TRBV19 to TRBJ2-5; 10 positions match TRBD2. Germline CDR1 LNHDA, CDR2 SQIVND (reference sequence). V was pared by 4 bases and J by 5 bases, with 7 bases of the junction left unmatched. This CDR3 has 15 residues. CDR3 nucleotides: TGTGCCAGTAGTACCCCCGCTAGCGGGAGTGAGACCCAGTACTTC. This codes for CASSTPASGSETQYF.

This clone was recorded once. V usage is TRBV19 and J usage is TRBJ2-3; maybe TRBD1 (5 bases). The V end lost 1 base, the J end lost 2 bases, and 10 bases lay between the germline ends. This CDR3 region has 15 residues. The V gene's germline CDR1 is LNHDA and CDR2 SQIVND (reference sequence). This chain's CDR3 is CASSIGGFSTDTQYF. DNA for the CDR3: TGTGCCAGTAGTATAGGGGGCTTCTCCACAGATACGCAGTATTTT.

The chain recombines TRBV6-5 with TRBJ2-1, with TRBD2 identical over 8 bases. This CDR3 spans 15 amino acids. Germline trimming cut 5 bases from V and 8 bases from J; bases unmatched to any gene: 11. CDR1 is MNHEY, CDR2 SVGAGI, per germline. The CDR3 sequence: CASSLLTGGPHEQFF. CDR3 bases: TGTGCCAGCAGTCTTCTGACGGGAGGGCCCCATGAGCAGTTCTTC.

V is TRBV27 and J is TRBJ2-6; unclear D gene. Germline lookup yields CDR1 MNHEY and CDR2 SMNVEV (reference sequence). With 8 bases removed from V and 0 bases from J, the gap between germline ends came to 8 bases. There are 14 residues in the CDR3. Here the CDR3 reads CASLSRSGANVLTF. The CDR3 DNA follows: TGTGCCAGCCTATCCCGCTCTGGGGCCAACGTCCTGACTTTC.

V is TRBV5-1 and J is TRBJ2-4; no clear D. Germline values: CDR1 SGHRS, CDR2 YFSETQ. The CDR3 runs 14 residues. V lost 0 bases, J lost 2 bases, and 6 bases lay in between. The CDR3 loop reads CASSLEQSKNIQYF. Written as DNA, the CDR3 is TGCGCCAGCAGCTTGGAACAGTCCAAAAACATTCAGTACTTC.

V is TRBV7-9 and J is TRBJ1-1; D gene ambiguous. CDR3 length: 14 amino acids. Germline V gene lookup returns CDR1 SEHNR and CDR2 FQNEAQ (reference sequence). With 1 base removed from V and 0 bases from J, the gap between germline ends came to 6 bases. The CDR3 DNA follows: TGTGCCAGCAGCTTAGACGGGATGAACACTGAAGCTTTCTTT. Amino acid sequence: CASSLDGMNTEAFF.

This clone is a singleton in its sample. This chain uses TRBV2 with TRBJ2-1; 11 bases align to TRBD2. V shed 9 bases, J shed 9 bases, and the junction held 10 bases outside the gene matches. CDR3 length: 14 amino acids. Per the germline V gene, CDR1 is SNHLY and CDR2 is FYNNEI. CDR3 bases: TGTGCCAGTAGGGGGGTTAGCGGGAGGGGTGAGCAGTTCTTC. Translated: CASRGVSGRGEQFF.

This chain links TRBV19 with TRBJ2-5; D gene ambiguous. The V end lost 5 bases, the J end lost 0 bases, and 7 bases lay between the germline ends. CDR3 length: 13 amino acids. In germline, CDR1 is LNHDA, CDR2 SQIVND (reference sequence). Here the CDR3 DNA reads TGTGCCAGTAGTCTAAACCACCAAGAGACCCAGTACTTC. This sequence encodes CASSLNHQETQYF.